This section outlines one T cell receptor beta chain sequence together with its context. The antigen is unknown. One entry per CDR3 protein results from TCRdb running MiXCR on the reads. The sample lists roughly 220,000 distinct CDR3 sequences, about 38% occurring once. The sample originates from a study of T cell repertoires in cytomegalovirus infection. Germline V gives CDR1 DFQATT, CDR2 SNEGSKA (reference sequence). The V and J ends lost 2 bases and 0 bases respectively, with 11 bases between them. The CDR3 extends over 16 amino acids. The sequence was obtained from a human donor in good health (CMV status not recorded). Some clones in this sample may be carry-over from other donors' samples. The specimen was CD8+ T cells from cultured PBMCs, collected from culture after CMV antigen stimulation. This sequence joins TRBV20-1 and TRBJ1-6; D might be TRBD1 (5 bases). The CDR3 DNA reads as TGCAGTGCTAGACAACAGGCCTACTCCTATAATTCACCCCTCCACTTT. Its protein product is CSARQQAYSYNSPLHF.